A single TCR beta chain is shown here with its context. Its antigen remains unknown. These data are taken from a study of cytomegalovirus exposure and HLA in healthy donors. Study conclusions and caveats: It was only CMV serostatus that was available as immune exposure information.

Unrecorded for this donor was the CMV serostatus. PCR involved 60 Vbeta and 13 Jbeta primers. Only in-frame clones appear in the TCRdb table, and some are missing; sequencing was by immunoSEQ multiplex PCR. The sample records 250,000 or so clones, about 85% being singletons. The source is a human donor in good health. The sample comprised PBMCs.

The CDR3 nucleotides are TGTGCCAGCAGCGTAGCTACAGGGCTGGGGGAGACCCAGTACTTC. It encodes CASSVATGLGETQYF. The chain joins TRBV9 to TRBJ2-5; possibly TRBD1 for D (6 bases). In germline, CDR1 is SGDLS, CDR2 YYNGEE. Trimming took off 0 bases at V and 5 bases at J, with 14 bases between the two ends. The CDR3 covers 15 residues.